The rows below give T cell receptor beta chains drawn from one sample of a study of early T cells in non-severe SARS-CoV-2 infection. TCRdb analysed the 5' RACE reads with MiXCR anew, one entry per CDR3 protein. The sample has 25,000 or so distinct CDR3 sequences; roughly 2.8% are singletons. The sequenced sample consisted of whole blood. These receptors came from an adult who was a healthcare worker with PCR-confirmed SARS-CoV-2 infection or an uninfected control (not recorded which). The CDR3 runs from the conserved cysteine through the conserved F or W. A D gene is named only where the DNA matches it firmly. Only some rows state a clone size, as once, few, many or a class for expanded clones.

v_call: TRBV12-3/TRBV12-4; d_call: -; cdr3_length: 14; j_call: TRBJ1-3; clone_size: many; cdr3_nt: TGTGCCAGCAGTTTAGGACTAACACAGGGCACCATATATTTT; cdr3_aa: CASSLGLTQGTIYF
v_call: TRBV6-1; d_call: -; cdr3_length: 13; j_call: TRBJ1-4; clone_size: few; cdr3_nt: TGTGCCAGCGGGGCTTTCGGGGCTGAAAAACTGTTTTTT; cdr3_aa: CASGAFGAEKLFF
v_call: TRBV7-2; d_call: -; cdr3_length: 15; j_call: TRBJ2-2; clone_size: many; cdr3_nt: TGTGCCAGCAGCTTATTCGCGTCGAACACCGGGGAGCTGTTTTTT; cdr3_aa: CASSLFASNTGELFF
v_call: TRBV2; d_call: TRBD1; cdr3_length: 14; j_call: TRBJ1-1; clone_size: many; cdr3_nt: TGTGCCAGCAGTTACGACAGGGGGAACACTGAAGCTTTCTTT; cdr3_aa: CASSYDRGNTEAFF
v_call: TRBV3-1; d_call: -; cdr3_length: 14; j_call: TRBJ2-5; clone_size: many; cdr3_nt: TGTGCCAGCAGCCATGGGGGCCTTCAAGAGACCCAGTACTTC; cdr3_aa: CASSHGGLQETQYF
v_call: TRBV29-1; d_call: -; cdr3_length: 13; j_call: TRBJ1-1; clone_size: few; cdr3_nt: TGCAGCGTTGTTACGCAGCCGAACACTGAAGCTTTCTTT; cdr3_aa: CSVVTQPNTEAFF
v_call: TRBV7-2; d_call: -; cdr3_length: 15; j_call: TRBJ2-1; clone_size: many; cdr3_nt: TGTGCCAGCAGCTTACAGGGTAGCTCCTACAATGAGCAGTTCTTC; cdr3_aa: CASSLQGSSYNEQFF
v_call: TRBV30; d_call: TRBD1; cdr3_length: 15; j_call: TRBJ1-4; clone_size: many; cdr3_nt: TGTGCCTGGAGTGCGTCAACAGGGGGCGGTGAAAAACTGTTTTTT; cdr3_aa: CAWSASTGGGEKLFF
v_call: TRBV10-3; d_call: TRBD2; cdr3_length: 21; j_call: TRBJ2-1; clone_size: many; cdr3_nt: TGTGCCATCAGTGAACGGGCGGTGGGGACTAGCGGGGACAACTCCTACAATGAGCAGTTCTTC; cdr3_aa: CAISERAVGTSGDNSYNEQFF
v_call: TRBV12-3/TRBV12-4; d_call: -; cdr3_length: 16; j_call: TRBJ2-1; clone_size: many; cdr3_nt: TGTGCCAGCAGCCCCGGGACACTTACACCTCACAATGAGCAGTTCTTC; cdr3_aa: CASSPGTLTPHNEQFF
v_call: TRBV13; d_call: -; cdr3_length: 13; j_call: TRBJ1-2; clone_size: many; cdr3_nt: TGTGCCAGCAGCTTTAGGGAGATCGGTGGCTACACCTTC; cdr3_aa: CASSFREIGGYTF
v_call: TRBV4-1; d_call: TRBD1; cdr3_length: 15; j_call: TRBJ1-4; clone_size: many; cdr3_nt: TGCGCCAGCAGGCTTACCGGGACAGTCAATGAAAAACTGTTTTTT; cdr3_aa: CASRLTGTVNEKLFF
v_call: TRBV19; d_call: -; cdr3_length: 14; j_call: TRBJ2-3; clone_size: many; cdr3_nt: TGTGCCAGTAGTATAGATCGGGGCGCAGATACGCAGTATTTT; cdr3_aa: CASSIDRGADTQYF
v_call: TRBV6-1; d_call: TRBD2; cdr3_length: 15; j_call: TRBJ2-1; clone_size: many; cdr3_nt: TGTGCCAGCAGTGATAGCGGGGGGACGCGCAATGAGCAGTTCTTC; cdr3_aa: CASSDSGGTRNEQFF
v_call: TRBV15; d_call: -; cdr3_length: 14; j_call: TRBJ2-1; clone_size: many; cdr3_nt: TGTGCCACCAGCATTCGGGGGCTGAACAATGAGCAGTTCTTC; cdr3_aa: CATSIRGLNNEQFF
v_call: TRBV10-1; d_call: TRBD1; cdr3_length: 15; j_call: TRBJ2-2; clone_size: medium-sized; cdr3_nt: TGCGCCAGCAGTGCTGAGACAGGGGGCTCCGGGGAGCTGTTTTTT; cdr3_aa: CASSAETGGSGELFF
v_call: TRBV5-4; d_call: -; cdr3_length: 12; j_call: TRBJ1-5; clone_size: many; cdr3_nt: TGTGCCAGCAGCTTTGGGAATCAGCCCCAGCATTTT; cdr3_aa: CASSFGNQPQHF
v_call: TRBV6-5; d_call: TRBD1; cdr3_length: 15; j_call: TRBJ1-1; clone_size: many; cdr3_nt: TGTGCCAGCAGTCGGGACTACAGGGGGAGGACTGAAGCTTTCTTT; cdr3_aa: CASSRDYRGRTEAFF
v_call: TRBV29-1; d_call: -; cdr3_length: 12; j_call: TRBJ1-1; clone_size: many; cdr3_nt: TGCAGCGTTGAAGTGCTTGGGACTAAGGCCTTCTTT; cdr3_aa: CSVEVLGTKAFF
v_call: TRBV10-3; d_call: -; cdr3_length: 14; j_call: TRBJ2-3; clone_size: many; cdr3_nt: TGTGCCATCATGGAGGGACCTAGCACAGATACGCAGTATTTT; cdr3_aa: CAIMEGPSTDTQYF
v_call: TRBV5-4; d_call: TRBD1; cdr3_length: 15; j_call: TRBJ2-1; clone_size: few; cdr3_nt: TGTGCCAGCAGCAAGGACAGGGGGCCGTACAATGAGCAGTTCTTC; cdr3_aa: CASSKDRGPYNEQFF
v_call: TRBV6-1; d_call: -; cdr3_length: 13; j_call: TRBJ2-2; clone_size: many; cdr3_nt: TGTGCCAGCAGGATGCTAGGGGTTGGGGAGCTGTTTTTT; cdr3_aa: CASRMLGVGELFF
v_call: TRBV20-1; d_call: -; cdr3_length: 16; j_call: TRBJ2-1; clone_size: many; cdr3_nt: TGCAGTGCCCCCAGGGTGGCACCGAAATCCTACAATGAGCAGTTCTTC; cdr3_aa: CSAPRVAPKSYNEQFF
v_call: TRBV2; d_call: -; cdr3_length: 12; j_call: TRBJ1-1; clone_size: many; cdr3_nt: TGTGCCAGCAGTGGACAGTACACTGAAGCTTTCTTT; cdr3_aa: CASSGQYTEAFF
v_call: TRBV5-1; d_call: TRBD1; cdr3_length: 14; j_call: TRBJ1-1; clone_size: many; cdr3_nt: TGCGCCAGCAGCTTCAGGGGGGTTGACACTGAAGCTTTCTTT; cdr3_aa: CASSFRGVDTEAFF
v_call: TRBV20-1; d_call: TRBD1; cdr3_length: 15; j_call: TRBJ2-6; clone_size: medium-sized; cdr3_nt: TGCAGTGCCCCGAACAGGGGTTCTGGGGCCAACGTCCTGACTTTC; cdr3_aa: CSAPNRGSGANVLTF
v_call: TRBV19; d_call: TRBD2; cdr3_length: 14; j_call: TRBJ2-2; clone_size: many; cdr3_nt: TGTGCCAGTACTCAAAGGGAGGGAACCGGGGAGCTGTTTTTT; cdr3_aa: CASTQREGTGELFF
v_call: TRBV11-1; d_call: TRBD1; cdr3_length: 17; j_call: TRBJ2-6; clone_size: many; cdr3_nt: TGTGCCAGCAGCTACCGGACAGGGGGCACTGGGGCCAACGTCCTGACTTTC; cdr3_aa: CASSYRTGGTGANVLTF
v_call: TRBV11-2; d_call: -; cdr3_length: 16; j_call: TRBJ2-1; clone_size: many; cdr3_nt: TGTGCCAGCAGCGCCCAGTCGGGGACCCCTGGGAATGAGCAGTTCTTC; cdr3_aa: CASSAQSGTPGNEQFF
v_call: TRBV19; d_call: TRBD1; cdr3_length: 15; j_call: TRBJ2-2; clone_size: many; cdr3_nt: TGTGCCAGTAGATTAACAGGGGGCATGACCGGGGAGCTGTTTTTT; cdr3_aa: CASRLTGGMTGELFF
v_call: TRBV3-1; d_call: -; cdr3_length: 13; j_call: TRBJ2-1; clone_size: many; cdr3_nt: TGTGCCAGCAGCCAAACGACGGGCGGTGAGCAGTTCTTC; cdr3_aa: CASSQTTGGEQFF
v_call: TRBV29-1; d_call: TRBD1; cdr3_length: 13; j_call: TRBJ2-5; clone_size: few; cdr3_nt: TGCAGCGTTGAAAAGAGGGGGCAGAAGACCCAGTACTTC; cdr3_aa: CSVEKRGQKTQYF
v_call: TRBV7-2; d_call: -; cdr3_length: 10; j_call: TRBJ1-2; clone_size: many; cdr3_nt: TGTGCCAGCAGCTTGTTCGCCCCAGCCTTC; cdr3_aa: CASSLFAPAF
v_call: TRBV27; d_call: TRBD1; cdr3_length: 16; j_call: TRBJ2-3; clone_size: -; cdr3_nt: TGTGCCAGCAGTTTAAAGACAGGGAAGTTAACAGATACGCAGTATTTT; cdr3_aa: CASSLKTGKLTDTQYF
v_call: TRBV29-1; d_call: -; cdr3_length: 13; j_call: TRBJ2-5; clone_size: medium-sized; cdr3_nt: TGCAGCGTTGTTGGCACAAACCAAGAGACCCAGTACTTC; cdr3_aa: CSVVGTNQETQYF
v_call: TRBV20-1; d_call: -; cdr3_length: 17; j_call: TRBJ2-5; clone_size: many; cdr3_nt: TGCAGTGCTAGCCCCCGACCCGGGACAAAAGAGGTTGGGACCCAGTACTTC; cdr3_aa: CSASPRPGTKEVGTQYF
v_call: TRBV12-3/TRBV12-4; d_call: TRBD2; cdr3_length: 19; j_call: TRBJ2-3; clone_size: many; cdr3_nt: TGTGCCAGCAAGTCCGCGGGGGGCCGGGACGGACTAGGTACAGATACGCAGTATTTT; cdr3_aa: CASKSAGGRDGLGTDTQYF
v_call: TRBV28; d_call: TRBD1; cdr3_length: 16; j_call: TRBJ2-5; clone_size: many; cdr3_nt: TGTGCCAGCAGTCTAAAGCTGGGGACAGGGAGGGAGACCCAGTACTTC; cdr3_aa: CASSLKLGTGRETQYF
v_call: TRBV9; d_call: -; cdr3_length: 17; j_call: TRBJ1-1; clone_size: many; cdr3_nt: TGTGCCAGCAGCCCATCCTCACCCTGGGGGCGGTCCACTGAAGCTTTCTTT; cdr3_aa: CASSPSSPWGRSTEAFF